The entry below describes one T cell receptor (beta chain). What it binds is unknown. This record comes from a study of OX40 agonist ivuxolimab in advanced cancers. The wider study: Participants averaged approximately 60 years of age (range roughly 23 to 90) and were 82.7% male.

This table comes from immunoSEQ multiplex PCR, and its TCRdb copy is limited to in-frame clones, with some not included. The sample holds 30,000 to 45,000 clones, less than 85% seen once. V lost 4 bases and J lost 3; bases outside the gene matches: 9. Germline-derived CDR1 and CDR2 are SGHRS and YFSETQ. The CDR3 spans 15 residues. Points from the study as a whole: Among the lowest peripheral clonal expansion occurred in 0.1-3.0 mg/kg partial responders. Expanded clones tended on average to be more numerous among CD8+ T cells than CD4+. The study observed clonal expansion of CD4+ and CD8+ blood T cells by week 6 at 0.1 to 3.0 mg/kg.

This sample comprised CD4+ or CD8+ T cells sorted from blood, obtained in a trial of the OX40 agonist ivuxolimab. V gene TRBV5-1 combines with J gene TRBJ2-5; TRBD1 agrees at 7 bases. The clonotype comes from an adult with an advanced solid tumor such as melanoma, head and neck, liver or kidney cancer. This CDR3 reads CASSPDPGTEETQYF. Written as DNA, the CDR3 is TGCGCCAGCAGCCCTGACCCCGGGACAGAAGAGACCCAGTACTTC.